This TCR beta chain was retrieved from a study of blood T cell repertoires in COVID-19. Study overall: Sources were T cells, B-cell-depleted T cells, or PBMCs; the material itself was cDNA or gDNA.

Sequencing was performed with immunoSEQ multiplex PCR; in TCRdb, only in-frame clones are kept and a portion is missing. Altogether about 120,000 clones are present, about four fifths being singletons, with the ten largest covering about 4%. Trimming removed 6 bases at V and 7 bases at J, with 15 bases between. CDR1 and CDR2 (germline): MNHEY, SMNVEV (reference sequence). This CDR3 has 13 amino acids. This TCR derives from a woman older than 75 with acute or convalescent COVID-19. V usage is TRBV27 and J usage is TRBJ1-2, with D perhaps matching TRBD1 (6 bases). Sequenced input: peripheral blood. CDR3 nucleotides: TGTGCCAGCAGCCCCTCCAGGGGTGGTGGCTACACCTTC. Amino acid sequence: CASSPSRGGGYTF.